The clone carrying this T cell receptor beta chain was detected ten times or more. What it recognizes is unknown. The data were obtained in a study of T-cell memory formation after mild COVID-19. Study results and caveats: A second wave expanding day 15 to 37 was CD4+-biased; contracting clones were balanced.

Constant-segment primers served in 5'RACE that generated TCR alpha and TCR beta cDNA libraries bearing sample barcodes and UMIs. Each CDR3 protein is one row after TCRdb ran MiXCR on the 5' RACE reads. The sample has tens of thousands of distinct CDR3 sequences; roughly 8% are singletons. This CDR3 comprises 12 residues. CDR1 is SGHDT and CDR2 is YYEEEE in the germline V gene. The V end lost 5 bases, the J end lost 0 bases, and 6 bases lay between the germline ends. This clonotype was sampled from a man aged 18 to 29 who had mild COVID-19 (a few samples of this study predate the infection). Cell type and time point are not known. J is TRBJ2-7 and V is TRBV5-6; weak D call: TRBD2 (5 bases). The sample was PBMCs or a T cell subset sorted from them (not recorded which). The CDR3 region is CASRGSSYEQYF. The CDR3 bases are TGTGCCAGCAGGGGGAGCTCCTACGAGCAGTACTTC.